This T cell receptor beta chain was recovered during a study of blood T cell repertoires in COVID-19. Background on the study: COVID-19 samples, acute and convalescent, were from the United States, Italy and Spain. Sources were T cells, B-cell-depleted T cells, or PBMCs; the material itself was cDNA or gDNA.

Per the original data handling: Amplification with reference gene primers provided the estimates of nucleated cell counts. This table comes from immunoSEQ multiplex PCR, and its TCRdb copy is limited to in-frame clones, with some not included. That table is the source of V, J and clone size, and D and trimming were worked out from the DNA. The table records some 91,000 clones, around nine tenths of them present only once. Germline assignment: CDR1 SGHVS and CDR2 FQNEAQ. J gave up 4 bases and V 5 bases, and 13 bases lay outside the gene matches. CDR3 length: 17 residues. This clone was seen a handful of times.

This rearrangement joins TRBV7-8 to TRBJ1-1, with 10 bases matching TRBD1. The receptor was isolated from a man between 60 and 75 years old with acute or convalescent COVID-19. Material for sequencing was peripheral blood. In DNA form, the CDR3 reads TGTGCCAGCAGCGCCCGACAGGGGGCGGGAATGGGCACTGAAGCTTTCTTT. This gives the protein CASSARQGAGMGTEAFF.